The next 24 T cell receptor beta chains were all read from a single sample in a study of human T cells and chemical hapten exposure. TCRdb analysed the RACE reads with MiXCR anew, one entry per CDR3 protein. The sample contains approximately 350,000 distinct CDR3 sequences, about 7% of which appear only once. As to time point: patch test 1, 2 weeks after DPC sensitization. Treatment indicated: therapeutic diphenylcyclopropenone sensitization with weekly scalp DPC. The sample in question was whole blood, obtained in connection with sensitization to the hapten diphenylcyclopropenone (DPC). Receptors originate from a young woman with alopecia areata. Some clones in this sample may be carry-over from other donors' samples.

This clonotype has only a few counts. The gene calls are TRBV5-1 and TRBJ1-6, with D perhaps TRBD1 (5 bases). V shed 0 bases and J shed 0 bases, with 10 bases lying between them. The CDR3 sequence is 17 residues long. Germline CDR1 SGHRS, CDR2 YFSETQ. CDR3 DNA sequence: TGCGCCAGCAGCTTGGCCGGGGACTTCTCCTATAATTCACCCCTCCACTTT. Encoded protein: CASSLAGDFSYNSPLHF.

This clonotype has more than one count but fewer than ten. This chain links TRBV6-2 or TRBV6-3 with TRBJ2-4, with D unresolved. Germline CDR1 reads MNHEY; CDR2 reads SVGEGT. This CDR3 has 15 amino acids. Trimming took 1 base from V and 4 from J, leaving 11 bases between them. The CDR3 loop is CASSYLVDGKNIQYF. The DNA for the CDR3 is TGTGCCAGCAGTTACTTGGTCGACGGAAAAAACATTCAGTACTTC.

The CDR3 reads CSVDSLAQETQYF. The CDR3 coding sequence is TGCAGCGTAGACTCACTAGCTCAAGAGACCCAGTACTTC. This chain connects TRBV29-1 to TRBJ2-5, with a weak D call TRBD2 (6 bases). This CDR3 has 13 residues. The germline V and J ends were trimmed by 6 bases and 2 bases, with 13 bases remaining between them. The germline V gene encodes CDR1 SQVTM and CDR2 ANQGSEA.

This chain uses TRBV27 with TRBJ1-6; D is undetermined. Trimming removed 0 bases at V and 4 bases at J, with 7 bases between. The CDR3 loop spans 15 amino acids. Germline CDR1 MNHEY, CDR2 SMNVEV (reference sequence). The CDR3 sequence is CASSLSDLYNSPLHF. The CDR3 DNA reads as TGTGCCAGCAGTTTATCAGATCTTTATAATTCACCCCTCCACTTT.

This clonotype was observed a handful of times. J is TRBJ1-3 and V is TRBV25-1; D is ambiguous. CDR1 is MGHDK and CDR2 is SYGVNS in the germline V gene. V was pared by 1 base and J by 8 bases, with 15 bases between. The length of the CDR3 is 15 residues. Here the CDR3 DNA reads TGTGCCAGCAGTGAATTTGCGACCCTGGAGGACACCATATATTTT. Amino acid sequence: CASSEFATLEDTIYF.

This clonotype was seen ten or more times. The chain is built from TRBV10-3 and TRBJ1-5, with 12 bases aligning to TRBD1. V lost 4 bases to trimming and J lost 0 bases; unmatched junction nucleotides: 1. CDR1 and CDR2 from the germline V gene are ENHRY and SYGVKD. The CDR3 is 16 amino acids. CDR3 in amino acids: CAISGGQGASNQPQHF. The CDR3 bases are TGTGCCATCAGTGGGGGACAGGGGGCTAGCAATCAGCCCCAGCATTTT.

V usage is TRBV14 and J usage is TRBJ2-3; D gene unclear. Trimming removed 0 bases from V and 6 bases from J, with 7 bases in between. The CDR3 sequence is 13 residues long. Germline V gives CDR1 SGHDN, CDR2 FVKESK. The DNA for the CDR3 is TGTGCCAGCAGCCAAGAGGGATGGGATACGCAGTATTTT. Its translation: CASSQEGWDTQYF.

This clonotype was recorded a few times. The chain couples TRBV6-2 or TRBV6-3 to TRBJ2-5; 8 bases map to TRBD2. This CDR3 is 16 amino acids long. Trimming at V came to 2 bases and at J to 0 bases, leaving 5 bases not matched to a gene. The V gene's germline CDR1 is MNHEY and CDR2 SVGEGT. Here the CDR3 DNA reads TGTGCCAGCAGTTACCAAGCGGGGGAGTACCAAGAGACCCAGTACTTC. This sequence encodes CASSYQAGEYQETQYF.

V is TRBV5-1 and J is TRBJ1-1; D remains unclear. CDR1 is SGHRS and CDR2 is YFSETQ in the germline V gene. The V end was cut by 4 bases, the J end by 1 base, with 14 bases between. The length of the CDR3 is 15 residues. CDR3 in amino acids: CASSNRALPNTEAFF. The CDR3 DNA reads TGCGCCAGCAGCAACCGGGCCCTACCGAACACTGAAGCTTTCTTT.

The rearrangement uses TRBV7-8 and TRBJ2-7; the match to TRBD2 covers 8 bases. CDR1 and CDR2 from the germline V gene are SGHVS and FQNEAQ. CDR3 size: 15 residues. With V trimmed by 5 bases and J by 2 bases, 8 bases remained unmatched. The chain's CDR3 is CASSARTSRAYEQYF. As DNA, the CDR3 is TGTGCCAGCAGCGCCCGGACTAGCCGCGCCTACGAGCAGTACTTC.

This clonotype was seen ten or more times. V is TRBV25-1 and J is TRBJ2-5; TRBD1 matches at 8 bases. This CDR3 has 11 amino acids. The V gene's germline CDR1 is MGHDK and CDR2 SYGVNS. Trimming at V came to 6 bases and at J to 8 bases, leaving 2 bases not matched to a gene. The CDR3 DNA follows: TGTGCCAGCAGGGACAGGGTAACCCAGTACTTC. Translated, it gives CASRDRVTQYF.

The sample holds many counts of this clonotype. This rearrangement joins TRBV4-2 to TRBJ1-1; D unresolved. The CDR3 is 16 residues long. The V end was cut by 1 base, the J end by 5 bases, with 17 bases between. Per the germline V gene, CDR1 is LGHNA and CDR2 is YNFKEQ. CDR3: CASSQGGREVLTEAFF. Written as DNA, the CDR3 is TGTGCCAGCAGCCAAGGCGGGAGGGAGGTGCTGACTGAAGCTTTCTTT.

This clonotype turned up a few times. The rearrangement uses TRBV4-2 and TRBJ2-3; possibly TRBD2 for D (5 bases). CDR1 and CDR2 (germline): LGHNA, YNFKEQ. The V gene lost 2 bases and the J gene lost 2 bases, with 14 bases spanning the gap. This CDR3 contains 16 residues. The CDR3 sequence: CASSQTSEGLTDTQYF. DNA of the CDR3: TGTGCCAGCAGCCAAACTTCTGAGGGTCTCACAGATACGCAGTATTTT.

This clonotype was recorded many times. This chain joins TRBV6-2 or TRBV6-3 and TRBJ2-1, with D hard to call. CDR3 size: 14 residues. In germline, CDR1 is MNHEY, CDR2 SVGEGT. V shed 0 bases and J shed 4 bases, with 7 bases lying between them. CDR3 in amino acids: CASSYSLGYNEQFF. The CDR3 region has the DNA TGTGCCAGCAGTTACTCTTTGGGGTACAATGAGCAGTTCTTC.

At least ten counts were recorded for this clonotype. The V and J genes are TRBV28 and TRBJ1-4; 10 bases are shared with TRBD1. This CDR3 region has 15 residues. V lost 5 bases and J lost 5; bases outside the gene matches: 5. Germline V lookup: CDR1 MDHEN, CDR2 SYDVKM. CDR3 residues: CASSIPGQGNEKLFF. The CDR3 DNA follows: TGTGCCAGCAGTATACCGGGACAGGGGAATGAAAAACTGTTTTTT.

This clonotype was seen at least ten times. This sequence joins TRBV12-3 or TRBV12-4 and TRBJ2-1, with TRBD2 matching 13 bases. The CDR3 is 13 amino acids. The V and J ends lost 5 bases and 16 bases, in that order; junction bases with no gene match: 8. DNA of the CDR3: TGTGCCAGCAGTATACTAGCGGGGGGGTTGTATTTCTTC. Protein product: CASSILAGGLYFF.

In DNA, the CDR3 is TGTGCCAGCAGCGTACGGCGCGGGACAGACTACGAGCAGTACTTC. The encoded protein is CASSVRRGTDYEQYF. V is TRBV7-9 and J is TRBJ2-7, with D tentatively TRBD1 (7 bases). Germline V gives CDR1 SEHNR, CDR2 FQNEAQ (reference sequence). The ends were cut back, 5 bases at V and 3 bases at J, with 17 bases in the middle. There are 15 residues in the CDR3.

A few counts support this clonotype. The V call is TRBV29-1, the J call TRBJ2-1; possibly TRBD2 for D (5 bases). The germline V gene encodes CDR1 SQVTM and CDR2 ANQGSEA. This CDR3 has 14 amino acids. V was clipped by 2 bases and J by 9 bases, with 17 bases between them. DNA of the CDR3: TGCAGCGTTGAATCGGACTTCCGAGTGTTTGAGCAGTTCTTC. Its protein is CSVESDFRVFEQFF.

The rearrangement joins TRBV5-6 to TRBJ1-4, with D perhaps matching TRBD1 (6 bases). With 2 bases removed from V and 6 bases from J, the gap between germline ends came to 11 bases. CDR1 and CDR2 (germline): SGHDT, YYEEEE. CDR3 size: 14 residues. CDR3 DNA sequence: TGTGCCAGCAGCTTACAGGGATCTGATGAAAAACTGTTTTTT. The encoded protein is CASSLQGSDEKLFF. Filled out from reference TRBV5-6 and TRBJ1-4, the complete variable domain reads DAGVTQSPTHLIKTRGQQVTLRCSPKSGHDTVSWYQQALGQGPQFIFQYYEEEERQRGNFPDRFSGHQFPNYSSELNVNALLLGDSALYLCASSLQGSDEKLFFGSGTQLSVL.

The chain links TRBV7-2 to TRBJ1-1; D unresolved. CDR1 and CDR2 from the germline V gene are SGHTA and FQGNSA. This CDR3 has 15 amino acids. V lost 5 bases and J 1 base, leaving 14 bases between the germline ends. DNA for the CDR3: TGTGCCAGCAGCAAAGGACCCCCGCCGAACACTGAAGCTTTCTTT. It is translated as CASSKGPPPNTEAFF.

This clonotype occurred many times. V and J are TRBV4-3 and TRBJ2-2, with D unclear. The CDR3 consists of 14 residues. Trimming took off 1 base at V and 3 bases at J, with 6 bases between the two ends. Germline V gives CDR1 LGHNA, CDR2 YSLEER. CDR3 DNA: TGCGCCAGCAGCCAAGGACGGTACACCGGGGAGCTGTTTTTT. Residues: CASSQGRYTGELFF.

This clonotype was seen a few times. The rearrangement uses TRBV4-1 and TRBJ2-4; TRBD1 aligns across 7 bases. Germline loops: CDR1 MGHRA, CDR2 YSYEKL. The V and J ends lost 4 bases and 1 base, in that order; junction bases with no gene match: 7. CDR3 size: 16 residues. The CDR3 DNA reads as TGCGCCAGCAGCCGTGGGACAGCCCGTGCCAAAAACATTCAGTACTTC. This gives the protein CASSRGTARAKNIQYF.

This clonotype was detected a few times. This chain uses TRBV4-3 with TRBJ2-3; no firm D call. CDR3 size: 14 residues. Trimming took off 1 base at V and 2 bases at J, with 7 bases between the two ends. The germline CDR1 and CDR2 sequences are LGHNA and YSLEER. This CDR3 reads CASSQGRNTDTQYF. The CDR3 bases are TGCGCCAGCAGCCAAGGGCGCAACACAGATACGCAGTATTTT.

This clonotype occurred a few times. J is TRBJ1-6 and V is TRBV25-1; the match to TRBD1 covers 10 bases. Per germline, CDR1 MGHDK and CDR2 SYGVNS. This CDR3 contains 15 residues. V lost 8 bases to trimming and J lost 0 bases; unmatched junction nucleotides: 1. CDR3 loop: CASRDRGSYNSPLHF. In DNA form, the CDR3 reads TGTGCCAGCCGGGACAGGGGCTCCTATAATTCACCCCTCCACTTT.